These T cell receptor beta chains were read from a single sample in a study of T cells in localized non-small cell lung cancer. Here immunoSEQ multiplex PCR was the method, and the copy in TCRdb shows in-frame clones only, minus some. The sample shows 130,000 or so clones, around 90% of them seen only once. Sequenced here: peripheral blood, sampled before any cancer treatment. The source is a female donor over 55 with stage I lung adenocarcinoma. The CDR3 runs from the conserved cysteine through the conserved F or W.

TRBV5-5,14,TRBJ2-3,CASSGLAWTDTQYF
TRBV4-1,16,TRBJ2-3,CASSQVGAGYTDTQYF
TRBV9,14,TRBJ2-7,CASSVAGTDYEQYF
TRBV6-6,15,TRBJ2-1,CASSDYWGGYNEQFF
TRBV4-1,12,TRBJ2-3,CASSHIAGTQYF
TRBV5-4,16,TRBJ2-3,CASYASGRMRTDTQYF
TRBV28,12,TRBJ1-1,CASLTGSTEAFF
TRBV11-3,13,TRBJ1-1,CASSLDLGGEAFF
TRBV19,14,TRBJ2-7,CASSRTSDSYEQYF
TRBV15,15,TRBJ2-3,CATTMVVAGTDTQYF
TRBV27,14,TRBJ2-7,CATSRYAGAYEQYF
TRBV28,14,TRBJ2-7,CASSFTTTSYEQYF
TRBV6-1,14,TRBJ2-5,CASSGREGLETQYF
TRBV2,13,TRBJ2-7,CASILSGGYEQYF
TRBV18,15,TRBJ2-2,CASPGLAANTGELFF
TRBV14,16,TRBJ2-1,CASSLLGGGAVSEQFF
TRBV27,12,TRBJ2-1,CASSFQRNEQFF